This entry concerns a single TCR beta chain. Its antigen has not been determined. Base qualities are missing; no much larger clone stands one base away. No immune events, such as infections, were documented for the healthy donors during the collection period. To calibrate time-dependent variance in a beta-binomial model of T-cell clone differential abundance, blood repertoires from healthy donors were used as a training cohort. There were roughly 10 healthy donors in the training cohort, of whom 3 were female and 7 were male. An age range of about 29 to 65 years, with an average of roughly 40 years, was recorded for the donors. Whole blood from each healthy donor was obtained from a commercial supplier and was collected at three time points around 15 days apart. Genomic DNA was extracted from unsorted whole blood for immunosequencing. The immunoSEQ Assay, which uses bias-controlled multiplex PCR amplification of genomic DNA, was used to profile TCRbeta CDR3 regions. In the original analysis: The absolute abundance of each unique TCRbeta CDR3 region was quantified after sequences were collapsed and filtered. Two models were used to test differential abundance: a binomial model (Fisher-equivalent) and a beta-binomial model that adds time-dependent variance fitted from healthy donors. Clones with fewer than 5 combined templates were removed, and differential abundance was called for clones with a Benjamini-Hochberg FDR below 0.01. Beta-binomial variance was modeled as a function of total template count across the two samples using the form v = (b*log(k)+a)^2. In its TCRdb copy, this immuneACCESS table keeps in-frame sequences only and misses some clones. Where compared with another copy, unresolved V genes explain less than half of these, and the others have no known cause. The DNA gave D and trimming, while V, J and clone size come from that table. For this sample there are under 150,000 clones; about 80% appear just once. The ten top clones hold around 3.3% of the sample.

Between the V and J ends, shortened by 4 bases and 14 bases respectively, the junction contains 18 bases. Per the germline V gene (reference sequence), SEHNR is the CDR1 and FQNEAQ is the CDR2. Its CDR3 holds 14 amino acids, cysteine through phenylalanine. CDR3 DNA is the only sequence kept; it has 42 bases, read in frame from the first base. The entry originates in a study of identifying expanded T cells in peripheral blood (dated by TCRdb to the late 2010s). Context from the whole study: Technical replicates were generated by sequencing separate aliquots of the same genomic DNA pool, and four replicates were compared pairwise.

Beyond this particular receptor, the publication reports: Between technical replicates the binomial model flagged about 1.1 differentially abundant clones, whereas over roughly 2 weeks the binomial model flagged about 16.4 and over roughly 4 weeks 19 to 20. Across all healthy donors, variance in clone template counts between approximately two-week samples was found to increase significantly with total template count. Across all healthy-donor time intervals, the beta-binomial model significantly lowered both the number of clones called differentially abundant and the false-positive rate. The authors expected biological variance in healthy repertoires might increase further over much longer intervals such as months to years.

The sequence came from a person between 18 and 75 years old in good health. The sequencing sample was made of blood. The V gene is TRBV7-9 and the J gene is TRBJ1-6, with the D gene too uncertain to name. CDR3 protein: CASSSRAGRWTLHF. The DNA sequence is given as TGTGCCAGCAGCTCGCGTGCTGGGCGGTGGACCCTCCACTTT.